This passage covers 22 T cell receptor beta chains from one sample sequenced in a study of identical twins (dated by TCRdb to between 2015 and 2016). Libraries were constructed by 5' RACE. The instrument given in TCRdb is Illumina HiSeq 2000. TCRdb applied fastp at Q25 and MiXCR to the public reads, then kept only in-frame beta chains. Rows with one shared CDR3 protein collapse into an entry with the most common genes and DNA. This sample holds approximately 600,000 distinct CDR3 sequences; under 8.5% were observed only once. The ten largest clones take up roughly 1.6% of the sample. In addition, the sample was reused for a study of yellow fever vaccine responses in identical twins.

Material for sequencing was PBMCs. The receptors were sampled from a young woman in good health.

The sample holds a few counts of this clonotype. The chain couples TRBV25-1 to TRBJ2-1; either TRBD1 or TRBD2 may supply D (5 bases each). In germline, CDR1 is MGHDK, CDR2 SYGVNS. The CDR3 is made up of 14 amino acids. Trimming took off 4 bases at V and 8 bases at J, with 15 bases between the two ends. CDR3: CASSGGTIWDEQFF. CDR3 nucleotides: TGTGCCAGCAGTGGGGGGACGATCTGGGATGAGCAGTTCTTC.

Ten or more counts support this clonotype. V is TRBV7-2 and J is TRBJ2-2; D gene uncertain. CDR1 SGHTA and CDR2 FQGNSA come from the germline V gene. V was cut by 5 bases and J by 3 bases, with 13 bases left in between. This CDR3 spans 15 amino acids. CDR3 region: CASSIVAVYTGELFF. The CDR3 nucleotides are TGTGCCAGCAGCATCGTTGCCGTGTACACCGGGGAGCTGTTTTTT.

There are many counts of this clonotype. The chain is built from TRBV4-1 and TRBJ1-6; unclear D gene. This CDR3 has 15 residues. CDR1 is MGHRA, CDR2 YSYEKL, per germline. Trimming cost V 1 base and J 6 bases, with 10 bases left between them. CDR3 residues: CASSQGTVINSPLHF. CDR3 DNA sequence: TGCGCCAGCAGCCAAGGCACGGTAATTAATTCACCCCTCCACTTT.

The chain couples TRBV7-8 to TRBJ2-5; no clear D gene. The ends were cut back, 2 bases at V and 1 base at J, with 8 bases in the middle. From germline, CDR1 is SGHVS and CDR2 FQNEAQ. The CDR3 spans 14 residues. In nucleotides, the CDR3 is TGTGCCAGCAGCTTATGGCTGCCCCAAGAGACCCAGTACTTC. It encodes CASSLWLPQETQYF.

This clonotype was found a few times. The V call is TRBV24-1, the J call TRBJ2-2; 8 positions match TRBD1. Germline CDR1 reads KGHDR; CDR2 reads SFDVKD. Losses at the gene ends were 4 bases for V and 5 bases for J; bases not matched to a gene: 2. The CDR3 spans 14 residues. For the CDR3, the DNA is TGTGCCACCAGTGAGACAGGGGTGACCGGGGAGCTGTTTTTT. Translating gives CATSETGVTGELFF.

The CDR3 reads CASSRTPGTDTQYF. The CDR3 nucleotides are TGTGCCAGTAGCAGGACCCCCGGGACAGATACGCAGTATTTT. V usage is TRBV19 and J usage is TRBJ2-3; D remains unclear. Germline CDR1 and CDR2: LNHDA and SQIVND (reference sequence). This CDR3 is built from 14 residues. V lost 6 bases and J lost 3, with 13 bases in between.

This chain links TRBV10-3 with TRBJ1-4, with D possibly being TRBD1 (6 bases). Germline V gives CDR1 ENHRY, CDR2 SYGVKD. The CDR3 has 14 residues. V dropped 3 bases and J dropped 10 bases, with 15 bases sitting between them. The CDR3 bases are TGTGCCATCAGTGAACCTACAGGGCCCGTAAAACTGTTTTTT. Its protein product is CAISEPTGPVKLFF.

This clonotype was detected many times. This chain links TRBV29-1 with TRBJ2-3; D possibly matches TRBD1 or TRBD2 (6 bases each). Trimming stripped 1 base from V and 2 bases from J, with 19 bases between. The CDR3 contains 17 residues. CDR1 SQVTM and CDR2 ANQGSEA come from the germline V gene. The CDR3 region is CSVEGGRGRAPTDTQYF. DNA for the CDR3: TGCAGCGTTGAAGGGGGCCGGGGGCGCGCCCCCACAGATACGCAGTATTTT.

This clonotype occurred a few times. V is TRBV12-5 and J is TRBJ2-3; possibly TRBD2 for D (6 bases). Trimming stripped 1 base from V and 2 bases from J, with 7 bases between. The CDR3 contains 14 residues. CDR1 is LGHNT and CDR2 is FRNRAP in the germline V gene. CDR3 protein: CASGLGGDTDTQYF. For the CDR3, the DNA is TGTGCTAGTGGTTTGGGGGGGGACACAGATACGCAGTATTTT.

This clonotype was picked up many times. The chain carries TRBV24-1 and TRBJ2-3; D remains ambiguous. Between the trimmed V and J ends, which lost 2 bases and 2 bases, there was a span of 10 bases. Germline assignment: CDR1 KGHDR and CDR2 SFDVKD. This CDR3 is 15 amino acids long. As DNA, the CDR3 is TGTGCCACCAGTGATTCCCGGTATCCCACAGATACGCAGTATTTT. Amino acid sequence: CATSDSRYPTDTQYF.

This clonotype has more than one count but fewer than ten. V gene TRBV3-1 combines with J gene TRBJ1-4; D is unresolved. V lost 4 bases and J 0 bases, leaving 15 bases between the germline ends. CDR3 length equals 17 residues. CDR1 is LGHDT, CDR2 YNNKEL, per germline (reference sequence). The CDR3 loop reads CASSPLVAFATNEKLFF. The CDR3 bases are TGTGCCAGCAGCCCCCTCGTGGCATTTGCAACTAATGAAAAACTGTTTTTT. Complete variable domain (other parts from reference TRBV3-1 and TRBJ1-4): DTAVSQTPKYLVTQMGNDKSIKCEQNLGHDTMYWYKQDSKKFLKIMFSYNNKELIINETVPNRFSPKSPDKAHLNLHINSLELGDSAVYFCASSPLVAFATNEKLFFGSGTQLSVL.

The rearrangement uses TRBV2 and TRBJ1-5, with D unclear. This CDR3 contains 15 residues. The V gene lost 7 bases and the J gene lost 1 base, with 14 bases spanning the gap. Germline CDR1 reads SNHLY; CDR2 reads FYNNEI. CDR3 sequence: CASTKELVSNQPQHF. The CDR3 DNA follows: TGTGCCAGCACGAAGGAGTTGGTGAGCAATCAGCCCCAGCATTTT.

In this sample, this clonotype turned up many times. The chain couples TRBV12-3 or TRBV12-4 to TRBJ1-4; D unclear. This CDR3 spans 12 amino acids. Between the trimmed V and J ends, which lost 3 bases and 7 bases, there was a span of 6 bases. In DNA, the CDR3 is TGTGCCAGCAGTTTCATCTCTGAAAAACTGTTTTTT. This codes for CASSFISEKLFF.

Many counts were recorded for this clonotype. The chain couples TRBV24-1 to TRBJ2-1; 7 bases line up with TRBD2. The CDR3 is 14 amino acids. The germline CDR1 and CDR2 sequences are KGHDR and SFDVKD. J was trimmed by 4 bases and V by 1 base; bases with no gene match: 0. The CDR3 nucleotides read TGTGCCACCAGTGATTTCGGGGGGTACAATGAGCAGTTCTTC. It specifies CATSDFGGYNEQFF.

This clonotype has ten or more counts. V usage is TRBV12-3 or TRBV12-4 and J usage is TRBJ2-5, with 7 bases aligning to TRBD1. This CDR3 comprises 14 residues. The V gene end was trimmed by 5 bases and the J gene end by 4 bases; junction bases not matched to a gene: 7. CDR3 DNA sequence: TGTGCCAGCAGTCCCTTGGACAGGAGAGAGACCCAGTACTTC. It encodes CASSPLDRRETQYF.

This clonotype was observed a few times. The CDR3 here is CASSSSGGNTGELFF. CDR3 DNA: TGTGCCAGCAGTTCTAGCGGGGGGAACACCGGGGAGCTGTTTTTT. This rearrangement joins TRBV3-1 to TRBJ2-2; 10 bases fit TRBD2. From germline, CDR1 is LGHDT and CDR2 YNNKEL (reference sequence). The trim removed 6 bases at V and 1 base at J, leaving 2 bases unmatched. There are 15 residues in the CDR3.

This clonotype was seen a handful of times. The chain links TRBV9 to TRBJ2-7, with D maybe TRBD1 (5 bases). V was pared by 4 bases and J by 5 bases, with 13 bases between. The CDR3 has 13 amino acids. Germline CDR1 reads SGDLS; CDR2 reads YYNGEE. The chain's CDR3 is CASSPDSVHEQYF. The CDR3 coding sequence is TGTGCCAGCAGCCCCGACAGCGTCCACGAGCAGTACTTC.

This sequence joins TRBV4-2 and TRBJ2-2; TRBD2 aligns across 7 bases. V lost 1 base, J lost 4 bases, and 3 bases stayed unmatched. Germline CDR1 and CDR2: LGHNA and YNFKEQ. This CDR3 has 15 amino acids. This CDR3 reads CASSQGGGSTGELFF. Written as DNA, the CDR3 is TGTGCCAGCAGCCAAGGGGGGGGAAGCACCGGGGAGCTGTTTTTT.

The V call is TRBV12-3 or TRBV12-4, the J call TRBJ1-1; 9 bases line up with TRBD1. This CDR3 has 14 amino acids. V shed 7 bases and J 5 bases; nucleotides not matched to a gene: 8. Here the CDR3 DNA reads TGTGCCAGCATTAGGACAGGGGCCAGAACTGAAGCTTTCTTT. Protein product: CASIRTGARTEAFF.

The rearrangement uses TRBV3-1 and TRBJ2-1, with 13 bases fitting TRBD2. There are 17 residues in the CDR3. The V gene's germline CDR1 is LGHDT and CDR2 YNNKEL (reference sequence). Unmatched junction bases numbered 7, after V lost 1 base and J lost 7 bases. DNA for the CDR3: TGTGCCAGCAGCCAAGGCACTAGCGGGGGGGCCATAAATGAGCAGTTCTTC. Translation: CASSQGTSGGAINEQFF.

At least ten counts were recorded for this clonotype. This chain joins TRBV12-3 or TRBV12-4 and TRBJ2-1; maybe TRBD2 (6 bases). There are 14 residues in the CDR3. Deletions cut 5 bases from V and 15 bases from J, with 23 bases between. The CDR3 DNA reads as TGTGCCAGCAGTCGAGGGCCGGGAGCTCTGAGCACGTTCTTC. Amino acids: CASSRGPGALSTFF.

This clonotype was picked up many times. This rearrangement joins TRBV4-1 to TRBJ2-7; D gene ambiguous. Germline CDR1 is MGHRA and CDR2 is YSYEKL. Trimming removed 0 bases from V and 5 bases from J, with 14 bases in between. CDR3 length: 15 residues. DNA for the CDR3: TGCGCCAGCAGCCAAGATTCACTCGGGTTAAACGAGCAGTACTTC. Translated, it gives CASSQDSLGLNEQYF.